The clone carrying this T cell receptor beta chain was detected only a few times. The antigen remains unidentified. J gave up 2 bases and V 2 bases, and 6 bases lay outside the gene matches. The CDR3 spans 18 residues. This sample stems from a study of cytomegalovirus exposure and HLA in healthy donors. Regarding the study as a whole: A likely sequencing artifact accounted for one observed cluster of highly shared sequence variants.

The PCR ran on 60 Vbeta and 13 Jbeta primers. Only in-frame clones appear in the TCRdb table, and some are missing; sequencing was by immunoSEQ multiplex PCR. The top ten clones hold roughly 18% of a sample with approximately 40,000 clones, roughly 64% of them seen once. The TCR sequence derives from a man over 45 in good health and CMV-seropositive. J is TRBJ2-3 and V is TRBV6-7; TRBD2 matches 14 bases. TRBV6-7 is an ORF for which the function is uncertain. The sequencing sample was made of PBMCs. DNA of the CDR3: TGTGCCAGCAGTTACCCGACTAGCGGGGGGGTCTACACAGATACGCAGTATTTT. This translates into CASSYPTSGGVYTDTQYF.